One and the same sample provided the 21 T cell receptor beta chains below, sequenced in a study of T cells after yellow fever vaccination. TCRdb re-called the 5' RACE reads with MiXCR, one entry per CDR3 protein. The table shows 200,000 to 300,000 distinct CDR3 sequences, with approximately 13% occurring only once. The sequenced sample was CD4+ T cells sorted from PBMCs, obtained 45 days after the yellow fever booster vaccination. The origin of the receptors is a man aged 25 to 40 who received the YFV17D yellow fever vaccine.

This clonotype was observed a few times. The chain has TRBV7-9 and TRBJ2-3; D gene uncertain. Trimming removed 5 bases from V and 0 bases from J, with 15 bases in between. This CDR3 contains 16 residues. Per the germline V gene, CDR1 is SEHNR and CDR2 is FQNEAQ (reference sequence). The DNA for the CDR3 is TGTGCCAGCAGCCCCCTCGGCACTTCTAGCACAGATACGCAGTATTTT. Residues: CASSPLGTSSTDTQYF.

This sequence joins TRBV12-3 or TRBV12-4 and TRBJ2-7, with D tentatively TRBD2 (6 bases). The germline V and J ends were trimmed by 6 bases and 6 bases, with 18 bases remaining between them. The CDR3 contains 14 residues. Here the CDR3 DNA reads TGTGCCAGCAGCCTAGAACTAGCTAGGGGCGAGCAGTACTTC. Residues: CASSLELARGEQYF.

The V gene is TRBV28, the J gene TRBJ1-1, with D hard to call. Germline assignment: CDR1 MDHEN and CDR2 SYDVKM. The V end was cut by 6 bases, the J end by 1 base, with 6 bases between. The CDR3 has 12 residues. The CDR3 sequence is CASRKQNTEAFF. Written as DNA, the CDR3 is TGTGCCAGCAGGAAACAGAACACTGAAGCTTTCTTT.

The table lists this clonotype with a few counts. The chain employs TRBV12-3 or TRBV12-4 and TRBJ1-6; D remains unclear. The CDR3 length is 13 residues. Trimming cost V 3 bases and J 7 bases, with 7 bases left between them. CDR3 DNA sequence: TGTGCCAGCAGTTTGGGCCAAAATTCACCCCTCCACTTT. Protein: CASSLGQNSPLHF.

The table lists this clonotype with many counts. The chain is built from TRBV12-3 or TRBV12-4 and TRBJ2-3; perhaps D is TRBD1 or TRBD2 (5 bases each). The CDR3 extends over 14 amino acids. V gave up 6 bases and J gave up 8 bases, with 18 bases separating them. This chain's CDR3 is CASSLTTERGTQYF. Written as DNA, the CDR3 is TGTGCCAGCAGCTTGACGACAGAGAGGGGTACGCAGTATTTT.

The genes are TRBV10-3 and TRBJ2-7, with a possible D match to TRBD1 (6 bases). The length of the CDR3 is 16 residues. Deletions cut 3 bases from V and 0 bases from J, with 15 bases between. Germline CDR1 is ENHRY and CDR2 is SYGVKD. The CDR3 coding sequence is TGTGCCATCAGTGAACGGGACATCCCGACCTCCTACGAGCAGTACTTC. This codes for CAISERDIPTSYEQYF.

CDR3 in amino acids: CSARGGFPNEQFF. CDR3 nucleotide sequence: TGCAGTGCTAGAGGGGGGTTCCCCAATGAGCAGTTCTTC. V and J are TRBV20-1 and TRBJ2-1; D possibly uses TRBD1 or TRBD2 (5 bases each). The CDR3 runs 13 residues. Germline V gives CDR1 DFQATT, CDR2 SNEGSKA (reference sequence). V lost 1 base and J lost 6, with 10 bases in between.

This clonotype showed up just a few times. The chain is built from TRBV20-1 and TRBJ2-7; 7 positions agree with TRBD1. Germline V gene sequence: CDR1 DFQATT, CDR2 SNEGSKA (reference sequence). V lost 3 bases, J lost 6 bases, and 8 bases stayed unmatched. CDR3 length equals 13 residues. This CDR3 is CSARGTAWGEQYF. CDR3 nucleotides: TGCAGTGCTAGGGGGACAGCCTGGGGCGAGCAGTACTTC.

This clonotype turned up a few times. The gene calls are TRBV7-2 and TRBJ2-2, with D uncertain. Germline CDR1 reads SGHTA; CDR2 reads FQGNSA. The CDR3 is 12 amino acids. V was trimmed by 2 bases and J by 11 bases, leaving 9 bases between them. For the CDR3, the DNA is TGTGCCAGCAGCTTATACAGTCTAGAGCTGTTTTTT. Translated, it gives CASSLYSLELFF.

The table lists this clonotype with a few counts. J is TRBJ2-3 and V is TRBV5-1; perhaps TRBD1 as D (5 bases). V was clipped by 3 bases and J by 4 bases, with 18 bases between them. CDR3 length: 16 amino acids. Germline CDR1 is SGHRS and CDR2 is YFSETQ. In nucleotides, the CDR3 is TGCGCCAGCAGCTACGGACACAGTATAGACTCAGATACGCAGTATTTT. Residues: CASSYGHSIDSDTQYF.

This clonotype was seen only a few times. This chain's CDR3 is CASSSTSRTQYF. As DNA, the CDR3 is TGTGCCAGCAGCTCCACGTCGCGGACCCAGTACTTC. The rearrangement links TRBV7-2 to TRBJ2-5; D remains unclear. The germline V and J ends were trimmed by 4 bases and 7 bases, with 10 bases remaining between them. The CDR3 is made up of 12 amino acids. The germline V gene encodes CDR1 SGHTA and CDR2 FQGNSA.

About this clonotype: A junction boundary mismatches the germline segment, possibly from a read error. This rearrangement joins TRBV10-2 to TRBJ2-6; TRBD1 aligns across 7 bases. CDR1 and CDR2 from the germline V gene are WSHSY and SAAADI. The CDR3 totals 18 residues. The DNA of the CDR3 is TGCGCCAGCAGTATATTAGGACAGGAGAGCTCTGTGGCCAACGTCCTGACTTTC. Its protein is CASSILGQESSVANVLTF.

This clonotype was seen a few times. The CDR3 here is CASTLWVPTNEKLFF. The DNA of the CDR3 is TGTGCCAGTACCTTATGGGTACCCACTAATGAAAAACTGTTTTTT. V gene TRBV7-9 combines with J gene TRBJ1-4; D not resolved. V lost 9 bases and J lost 2, with 16 bases in between. Germline assignment: CDR1 SEHNR and CDR2 FQNEAQ (reference sequence). This CDR3 comprises 15 residues.

The CDR3 bases are TGCGCCAGCAGCGGACTGACTATGACCGGGGAGCTGTTTTTT. Amino acids: CASSGLTMTGELFF. The gene calls are TRBV5-1 and TRBJ2-2; D perhaps matches TRBD2 (5 bases). The germline CDR1 and CDR2 sequences are SGHRS and YFSETQ. Trimming shortened V by 4 bases and J by 5 bases, and 12 bases separated the two germline ends. The CDR3 contains 14 residues.

This clonotype was picked up one time. One end of the junction fails to match germline, which may point to a read error. The rearrangement uses TRBV7-2 and TRBJ2-1; TRBD1 matches at 11 bases. CDR1 SGHTA and CDR2 FQGNSA come from the germline V gene. The CDR3 is made up of 16 amino acids. DNA for the CDR3: TGTGCCATCAGCCTAAGAAGAGGACAGGGGGCGAATGAGCAGTTCTTC. Translating gives CAISLRRGQGANEQFF.

The CDR3 is CSAGPGDTQYF. In nucleotides, the CDR3 is TGCAGCGCTGGGCCAGGAGATACGCAGTATTTT. The rearrangement joins TRBV29-1 to TRBJ2-3; unclear D gene. Trimming cost V 7 bases and J 5 bases, with 10 bases left between them. Per the germline V gene, CDR1 is SQVTM and CDR2 is ANQGSEA. The CDR3 is made up of 11 amino acids.

The chain couples TRBV6-1 to TRBJ2-2; no clear D. This CDR3 contains 16 residues. Per germline, CDR1 MNHNS and CDR2 SASEGT. Trimming stripped 6 bases from V and 3 bases from J, with 17 bases between. The CDR3 region is CASSLTRRSHTGELFF. The CDR3 DNA reads as TGTGCCAGCAGCCTAACACGCCGCTCCCACACCGGGGAGCTGTTTTTT.

In DNA form, the CDR3 reads TGCAGCGCATCGACAGGGTCTGGGGCCAACGTCCTGACTTTC. It is translated as CSASTGSGANVLTF. This chain links TRBV20-1 with TRBJ2-6, with 7 bases fitting TRBD1. CDR1 DFQATT and CDR2 SNEGSKA come from the germline V gene (reference sequence). This CDR3 has 14 amino acids.

The V and J genes are TRBV5-1 and TRBJ2-3; D is unclear. The V gene lost 2 bases and the J gene lost 1 base, with 5 bases spanning the gap. The germline V gene has CDR1 SGHRS and CDR2 YFSETQ. This CDR3 region has 13 residues. The CDR3: CASSFQRTDTQYF. CDR3 in DNA: TGCGCCAGCAGCTTCCAGCGCACAGATACGCAGTATTTT.

The chain has TRBV5-6 and TRBJ2-7, with TRBD1 matching over 7 bases. The length of the CDR3 is 15 residues. Germline V CDR1 and CDR2: SGHDT, YYEEEE. V dropped 7 bases and J dropped 1; count of bases not matched to a gene: 11. Written as DNA, the CDR3 is TGTGCCAGCGGACCGACCGGGACAGAATCCTACGAGCAGTACTTC. Protein product: CASGPTGTESYEQYF. Full variable domain (outside the CDR3, taken from reference TRBV5-6 and TRBJ2-7): DAGVTQSPTHLIKTRGQQVTLRCSPKSGHDTVSWYQQALGQGPQFIFQYYEEEERQRGNFPDRFSGHQFPNYSSELNVNALLLGDSALYLCASGPTGTESYEQYFGPGTRLTVT.

This clonotype was counted ten times or more. The CDR3 spells CASSLDYSTDTQYF. CDR3 nucleotide sequence: TGTGCCAGCAGCTTAGACTACAGCACAGATACGCAGTATTTT. The chain joins TRBV7-2 to TRBJ2-3; D is unclear. Trimming took 1 base from V and 0 from J, leaving 5 bases between them. CDR3 size: 14 residues. Per the germline V gene, CDR1 is SGHTA and CDR2 is FQGNSA.